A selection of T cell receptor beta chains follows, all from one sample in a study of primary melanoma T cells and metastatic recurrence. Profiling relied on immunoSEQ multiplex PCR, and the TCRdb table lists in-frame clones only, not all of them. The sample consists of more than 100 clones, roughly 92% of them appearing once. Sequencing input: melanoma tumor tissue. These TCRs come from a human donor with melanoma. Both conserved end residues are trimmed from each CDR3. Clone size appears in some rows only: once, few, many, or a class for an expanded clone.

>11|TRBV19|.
ASSRDTRNTIY
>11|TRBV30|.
AGTGTGTTEAF
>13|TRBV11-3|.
ASSFGTTMNTEAF
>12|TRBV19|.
ASSHQGGGNEQF
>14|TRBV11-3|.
ASSSRGGTGTDTQY
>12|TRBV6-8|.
VSSYTRDTGELF
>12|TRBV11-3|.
ASSLVSGANVLT
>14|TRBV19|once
ASSRQGHSGANVLT
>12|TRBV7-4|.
ASSRDLTQETQY
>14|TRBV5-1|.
ASSRGQGAVAGELF
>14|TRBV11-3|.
ASSQAYLYGEDLAF
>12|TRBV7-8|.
ASSRTGVSEKLF
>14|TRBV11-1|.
ASSSPLAGLYNEQF
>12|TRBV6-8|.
ASSWGTNTGELF
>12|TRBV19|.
ASSAQGQSYEQY
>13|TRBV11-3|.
ASSPGHLAKNIQY
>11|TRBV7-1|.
ASSLRDQETQY
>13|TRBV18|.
ASSRPASGANVLT
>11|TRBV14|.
ASSQVADSPLH
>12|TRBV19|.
ASSMGQVDEKLF
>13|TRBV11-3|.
ASSSLRDPPETQY
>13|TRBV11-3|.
ASSPDGSSYNEQF
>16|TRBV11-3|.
ASSLRVRQGAGKNIQY
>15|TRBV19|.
ASIAVGDRGKMDGYT
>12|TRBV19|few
ASSMSGGLNEQF
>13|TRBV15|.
ATSRDRTGYHEQY
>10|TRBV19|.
ASSTEQGEAF
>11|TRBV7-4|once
ASSARQGGEQY
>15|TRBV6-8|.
ASSTTPDSVASAEAF
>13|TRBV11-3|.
ASSLDWTAMDGYT
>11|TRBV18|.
ASSPDLDTEAF
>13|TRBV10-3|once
AISEFLGSYNEQF
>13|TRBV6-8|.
ASSYSGSPENGYT
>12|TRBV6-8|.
ASSPQGGGQPQH
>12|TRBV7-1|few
ASSSTGQPYEQY
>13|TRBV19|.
ASSRGAAGNQPQH
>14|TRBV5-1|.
ASSNPGQGGMDTQY
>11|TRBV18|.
VSSADENTEAF
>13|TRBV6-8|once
ASSAFSYSNQPQH
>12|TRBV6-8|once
ASRTSGPLYEQY
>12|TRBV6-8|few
ASTSPGQNYGYT
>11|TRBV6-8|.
ASSFAGEETQY
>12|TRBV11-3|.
ASSLSSGHTEAF
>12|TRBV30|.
AWSMGHSGNTIY
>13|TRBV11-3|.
ASSLSGGDSYEQY
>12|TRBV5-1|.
ASSPGTARVEQY
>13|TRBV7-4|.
ASSLGGLINQPQH
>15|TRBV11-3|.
ASSLVFSGQGNYGYT
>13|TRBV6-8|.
ASSYGLVSGDGYT
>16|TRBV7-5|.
ASSLASRTGGPGNTIY
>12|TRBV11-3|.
ASSRATGQETQY
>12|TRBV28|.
ASRNRESGNTIY
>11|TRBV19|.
ATRRGRTYGYT